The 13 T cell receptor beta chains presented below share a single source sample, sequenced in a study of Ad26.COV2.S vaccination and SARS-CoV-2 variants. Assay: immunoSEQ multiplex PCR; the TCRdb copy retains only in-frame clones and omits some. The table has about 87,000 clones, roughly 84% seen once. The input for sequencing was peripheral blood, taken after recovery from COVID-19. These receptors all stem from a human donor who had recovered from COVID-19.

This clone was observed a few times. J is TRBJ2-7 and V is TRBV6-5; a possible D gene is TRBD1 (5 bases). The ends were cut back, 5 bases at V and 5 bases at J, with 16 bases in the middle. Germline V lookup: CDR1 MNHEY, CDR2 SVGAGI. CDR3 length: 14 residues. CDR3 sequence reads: CASSPGFMTHEQYF. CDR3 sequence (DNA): TGTGCCAGCAGTCCAGGGTTTATGACGCACGAGCAGTACTTC.

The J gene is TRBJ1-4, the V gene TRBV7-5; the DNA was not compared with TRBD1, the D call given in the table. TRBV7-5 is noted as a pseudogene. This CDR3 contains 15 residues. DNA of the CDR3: TGTGTCAGAAGCATCACAGGCAGGCCTAATGAAAAACTGTTTTTT. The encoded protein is CVRSITGRPNEKLFF.

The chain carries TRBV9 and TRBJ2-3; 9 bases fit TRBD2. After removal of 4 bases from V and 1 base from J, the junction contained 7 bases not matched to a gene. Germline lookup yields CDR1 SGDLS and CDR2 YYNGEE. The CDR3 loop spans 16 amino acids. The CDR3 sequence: CASSREVAGGTDTQYF. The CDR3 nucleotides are TGTGCCAGCAGCAGAGAGGTAGCGGGGGGCACAGATACGCAGTATTTT. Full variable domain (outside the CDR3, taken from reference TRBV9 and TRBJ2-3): DSGVTQTPKHLITATGQRVTLRCSPRSGDLSVYWYQQSLDQGLQFLIQYYNGEERAKGNILERFSAQQFPDLHSELNLSSLELGDSALYFCASSREVAGGTDTQYFGPGTRLTVL.

CDR3 DNA: TGTGCCAGCAGTGGCAATGAGCAGTTCTTC. It is translated as CASSGNEQFF. The rearrangement uses TRBV6-2 or TRBV6-3 and TRBJ2-1; D is unclear. Germline assignment: CDR1 MNHEY and CDR2 SVGEGT. The V end was cut by 5 bases, the J end by 6 bases, with 2 bases between. CDR3 size: 10 residues.

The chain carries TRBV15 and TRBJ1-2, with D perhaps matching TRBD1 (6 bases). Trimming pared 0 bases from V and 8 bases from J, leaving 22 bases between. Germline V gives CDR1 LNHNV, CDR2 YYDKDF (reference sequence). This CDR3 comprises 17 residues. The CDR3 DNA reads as TGTGCCACCAGCAGAGATAGTTCGGCGGGGACATCTGGGGGCTACACCTTC. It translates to CATSRDSSAGTSGGYTF. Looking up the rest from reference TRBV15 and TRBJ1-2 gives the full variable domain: DAMVIQNPRYQVTQFGKPVTLSCSQTLNHNVMYWYQQKSSQAPKLLFHYYDKDFNNEADTPDNFQSRRPNTSFCFLDIRSPGLGDTAMYLCATSRDSSAGTSGGYTFGSGTRLTVV.

CDR3 in DNA: TGCGCCAGCAGTACCGGACTAGCGGGAAACCAAGAGACCCAGTACTTC. Its translation is CASSTGLAGNQETQYF. J is TRBJ2-5 and V is TRBV10-1, with 12 bases fitting TRBD2. V gave up 5 bases and J gave up 0 bases; unmatched junction bases: 4. Germline V lookup: CDR1 WNHNN, CDR2 SYGVQD (reference sequence). This CDR3 has 16 amino acids.

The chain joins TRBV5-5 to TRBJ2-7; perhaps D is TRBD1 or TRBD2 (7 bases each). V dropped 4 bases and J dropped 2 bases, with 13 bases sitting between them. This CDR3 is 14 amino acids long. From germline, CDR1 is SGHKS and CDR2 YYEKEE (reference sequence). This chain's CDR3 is CASSPGGGTYEQYF. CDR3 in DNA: TGTGCCAGCAGCCCAGGGGGGGGCACCTACGAGCAGTACTTC.

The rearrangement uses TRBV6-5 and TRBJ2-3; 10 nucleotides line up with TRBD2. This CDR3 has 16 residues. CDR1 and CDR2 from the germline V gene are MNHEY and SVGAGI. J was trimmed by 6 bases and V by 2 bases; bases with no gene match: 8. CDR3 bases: TGTGCCAGCAGTTACCATAGACTAGCGGGCGCCGATACGCAGTATTTT. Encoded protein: CASSYHRLAGADTQYF.

The CDR3, as DNA: TGTGCCAGCAGTTTACCCTCTCTAGCGGGGGAGCAGTTCTTC. Protein: CASSLPSLAGEQFF. The V gene is TRBV27, the J gene TRBJ2-1; TRBD2 matches at 9 bases. Germline trimming cut 2 bases from V and 10 bases from J; bases unmatched to any gene: 6. The germline V gene has CDR1 MNHEY and CDR2 SMNVEV (reference sequence). This CDR3 comprises 14 residues.

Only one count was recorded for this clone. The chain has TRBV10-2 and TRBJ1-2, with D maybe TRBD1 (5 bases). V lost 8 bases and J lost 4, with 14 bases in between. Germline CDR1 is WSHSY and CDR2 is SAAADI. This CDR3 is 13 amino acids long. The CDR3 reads CASGTTGGYGYTF. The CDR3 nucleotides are TGCGCCAGCGGGACGACTGGCGGCTATGGCTACACCTTC.

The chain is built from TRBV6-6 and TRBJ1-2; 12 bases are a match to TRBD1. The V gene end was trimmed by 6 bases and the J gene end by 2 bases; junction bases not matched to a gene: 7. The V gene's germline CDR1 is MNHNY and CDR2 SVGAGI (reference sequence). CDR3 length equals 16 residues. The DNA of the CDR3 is TGTGCCAGCAGGGGGACAGGGGGCGTGTTGAACTATGGCTACACCTTC. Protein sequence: CASRGTGGVLNYGYTF.

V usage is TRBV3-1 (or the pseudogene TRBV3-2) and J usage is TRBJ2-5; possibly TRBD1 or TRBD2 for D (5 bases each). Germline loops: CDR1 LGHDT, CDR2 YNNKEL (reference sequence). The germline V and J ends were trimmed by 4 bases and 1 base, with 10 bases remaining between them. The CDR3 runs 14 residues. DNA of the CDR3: TGTGCCAGCAGCCTGAGAGGGGCCCAAGAGACCCAGTACTTC. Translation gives CASSLRGAQETQYF.

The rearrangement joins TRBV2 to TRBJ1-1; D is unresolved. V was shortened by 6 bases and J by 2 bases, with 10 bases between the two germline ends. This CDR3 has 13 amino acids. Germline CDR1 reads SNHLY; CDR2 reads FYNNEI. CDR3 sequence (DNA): TGTGCCAGCAGCATACAGTACAACACTGAAGCTTTCTTT. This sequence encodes CASSIQYNTEAFF. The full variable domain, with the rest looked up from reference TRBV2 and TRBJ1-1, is EPEVTQTPSHQVTQMGQEVILRCVPISNHLYFYWYRQILGQKVEFLVSFYNNEISEKSEIFDDQFSVERPDGSNFTLKIRSTKLEDSAMYFCASSIQYNTEAFFGQGTRLTVV.